This T cell receptor beta chain appears in the sequencing data of a study of T cell repertoires in cytomegalovirus infection. Study details: Public signatures in TCR beta pointed to CMV infection and matching HLA type. Broader study findings: Cumulative public TCR beta family frequency identified carriers of CMV plus the relevant HLA. The ex vivo response showed dominance by HLA-C-restricted CMV-specific TCR beta clonotypes.

V dropped 4 bases and J dropped 4; count of bases not matched to a gene: 3. CDR3 length: 14 residues. Per the germline V gene, CDR1 is SGHRS and CDR2 is YFSETQ. TCRdb fed the reads into MiXCR, producing one record per CDR3 protein. The repertoire holds fewer than 300,000 distinct CDR3 sequences, with about 23% as singletons. This clonotype was seen more than once but under ten times. The target antigen is unknown. Material for sequencing was PBMCs. V gene TRBV5-1 combines with J gene TRBJ2-5; 11 bases agree with TRBD1. The clonotype was recovered from a human donor in good health (CMV status not recorded). Some clones in this sample may be carry-over from other donors' samples. CDR3 amino acids: CASSGQGAGETQYF. The CDR3 nucleotides are TGCGCCAGCAGCGGACAGGGGGCCGGAGAGACCCAGTACTTC.